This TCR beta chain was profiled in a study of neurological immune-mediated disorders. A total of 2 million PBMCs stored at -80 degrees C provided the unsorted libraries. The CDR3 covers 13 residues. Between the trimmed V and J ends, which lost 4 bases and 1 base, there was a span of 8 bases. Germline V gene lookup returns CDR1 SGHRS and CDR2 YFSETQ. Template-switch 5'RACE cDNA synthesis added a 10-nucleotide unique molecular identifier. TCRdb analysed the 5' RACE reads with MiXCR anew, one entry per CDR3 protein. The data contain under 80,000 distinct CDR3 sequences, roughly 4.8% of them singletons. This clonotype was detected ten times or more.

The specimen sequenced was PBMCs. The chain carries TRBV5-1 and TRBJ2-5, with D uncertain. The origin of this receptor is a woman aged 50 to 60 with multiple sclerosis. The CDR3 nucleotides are TGCGCCAGCAGCCCGGATACCCAAGAGACCCAGTACTTC. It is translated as CASSPDTQETQYF. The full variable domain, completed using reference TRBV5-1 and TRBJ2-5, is KAGVTQTPRYLIKTRGQQVTLSCSPISGHRSVSWYQQTPGQGLQFLFEYFSETQRNKGNFPGRFSGRQFSNSRSEMNVSTLELGDSALYLCASSPDTQETQYFGPGTRLLVL.